The 14 T cell receptor beta chains below all came from one sample that was sequenced in a study of regulatory T cells in long-lasting Graves disease (dated by TCRdb to the early 2020s). The library was built by means of multiplex PCR. The sequencer was an Illumina HiSeq 4000. CDR3 regions were amplified by Arm-PCR with iRepertoire HTBI primers to construct TCR beta libraries. TCRdb trimmed the raw reads at Q25, called clones with MiXCR and kept productive beta chains. Rows with a matching CDR3 protein are joined into one entry that keeps the most common DNA and genes. In all, the sample holds fewer than 650,000 distinct CDR3 sequences, and approximately 15% of those were seen once. The top ten clonotypes cover 18% of the sample. The meaning of the sample's time point label: newly diagnosed GD, antithyroid drugs for less than 3 months. RNA was extracted from PBMCs in TRIzol for both TCR sequencing and RNA sequencing.

This sample also appeared in a second study, on T cells in Graves' hyperthyroidism and ophthalmopathy.

Here the sequenced sample was peripheral blood mononuclear cells (PBMCs), taken at new diagnosis, from a patient treated with antithyroid drugs. These receptors were obtained from a woman aged 25 to 39 with Graves disease. Donor details come from another sample of the same person, matched by shared clones.

The rearrangement uses TRBV3-1 and TRBJ2-5; weak D call: TRBD2 (7 bases). CDR1 LGHDT and CDR2 YNNKEL come from the germline V gene (reference sequence). There are 15 residues in the CDR3. V lost 2 bases, J lost 2 bases, and 12 bases lay in between. The CDR3 sequence: CASSQRGRGQETQYF. CDR3 in DNA: TGTGCCAGCAGCCAAAGGGGGAGGGGGCAAGAGACCCAGTACTTC.

This clonotype was recorded a few times. The gene calls are TRBV20-1 and TRBJ2-5, with D tentatively TRBD1 (6 bases). This CDR3 contains 15 residues. V was clipped by 0 bases and J by 1 base, with 12 bases between them. Germline V CDR1 and CDR2: DFQATT, SNEGSKA (reference sequence). The CDR3 spells CSARDTTGSQETQYF. The CDR3 coding sequence is TGCAGTGCTAGAGATACTACAGGGTCCCAAGAGACCCAGTACTTC.

A few counts support this clonotype. The chain recombines TRBV10-3 with TRBJ1-4; TRBD1 might be the D (6 bases). The CDR3 extends over 17 amino acids. The V end lost 11 bases, the J end lost 3 bases, and 25 bases lay between the germline ends. Germline V gene data show CDR1 as ENHRY and CDR2 as SYGVKD. For the CDR3, the DNA is TGTGCCTGTAGCCCCGGGACATCCATTCTGGCTAATGAAAAACTGTTTTTT. This gives the protein CACSPGTSILANEKLFF.

The rearrangement uses TRBV10-3 and TRBJ1-2; 8 bases align to TRBD1. The CDR3 covers 15 residues. Per germline, CDR1 ENHRY and CDR2 SYGVKD. The ends lost 4 bases at V and 4 bases at J; junction bases unmatched: 8. CDR3 nucleotides: TGTGCCATCAGTGGTTCAGGGGGCGCCGGCTATGGCTACACCTTC. Amino acid sequence: CAISGSGGAGYGYTF.

In this sample, this clonotype turned up many times. The chain has TRBV2 and TRBJ2-7, with 10 positions matching TRBD2. The CDR3 has 13 amino acids. The V and J ends lost 6 bases and 7 bases, in that order; junction bases with no gene match: 6. Per the germline V gene, CDR1 is SNHLY and CDR2 is FYNNEI. The CDR3 reads CASRILAGNEQYF. CDR3 DNA sequence: TGTGCCAGCAGGATACTAGCGGGAAATGAGCAGTACTTC.

As to this clonotype: The germline gene is not matched at one end of the junction; a read error may be the cause. The CDR3 DNA reads TGTGCCGGCAGCCCCGGACTAAAATACAATGAGCAGTTCTTC. This encodes CAGSPGLKYNEQFF. The chain is built from TRBV12-3 or TRBV12-4 and TRBJ2-1, with D possibly matching TRBD2 (6 bases). This CDR3 is 14 amino acids long.

This clonotype was counted a few times. This chain connects TRBV6-1 to TRBJ2-1; 10 nucleotides align to TRBD2. Germline CDR1 and CDR2: MNHNS and SASEGT. There are 14 residues in the CDR3. J lost 3 bases, V lost 10 bases, and 6 bases had no gene match. The CDR3 coding sequence is TGTGCCACTTCGAGCGGGGGGGGCTACAATGAGCAGTTCTTC. It specifies CATSSGGGYNEQFF.

The chain combines TRBV7-2 with TRBJ2-7; TRBD2 is a possible D gene (7 bases). V shed 2 bases and J shed 3 bases, with 14 bases lying between them. The CDR3 runs 15 residues. Germline CDR1 and CDR2: SGHTA and FQGNSA. CDR3 residues: CASSLRGGRIYEQYF. Written as DNA, the CDR3 is TGTGCCAGCAGCTTAAGGGGGGGAAGAATCTACGAGCAGTACTTC.

The J gene is TRBJ1-2, the V gene TRBV30; TRBD1 aligns across 11 bases. In germline, CDR1 is GTSNPN, CDR2 SVGIG (reference sequence). The CDR3 runs to 15 residues. The V segment lost 1 base and the J segment 4 bases; nucleotides outside the gene matches: 5. The CDR3 here is CAWSAGTGGVYGYTF. As DNA, the CDR3 is TGTGCCTGGAGTGCCGGGACAGGGGGAGTCTATGGCTACACCTTC. Full variable domain (missing parts from reference TRBV30 and TRBJ1-2): SQTIHQWPATLVQPVGSPLSLECTVEGTSNPNLYWYRQAAGRGLQLLFYSVGIGQISSEVPQNLSASRPQDRQFILSSKKLLLSDSGFYLCAWSAGTGGVYGYTFGSGTRLTVV.

This clonotype was seen many times. This chain connects TRBV7-2 to TRBJ1-1, with D unclear. The CDR3 spans 14 residues. The germline V and J ends were trimmed by 1 base and 7 bases, with 13 bases remaining between them. Germline CDR1 and CDR2: SGHTA and FQGNSA. The CDR3: CASSLESRRFEAFF. The CDR3 nucleotides are TGTGCCAGCAGCTTAGAGTCGAGACGATTTGAAGCTTTCTTT.

The V call is TRBV4-1, the J call TRBJ1-4; TRBD1 matches at 12 bases. Looked up from germline, CDR1 is MGHRA and CDR2 is YSYEKL. The CDR3 is 19 residues long. With V trimmed by 0 bases and J by 3 bases, 8 bases remained unmatched. CDR3 amino acids: CASSQDPMGQGASNEKLFF. The CDR3 DNA reads TGCGCCAGCAGCCAAGACCCAATGGGACAGGGGGCGTCTAATGAAAAACTGTTTTTT.

This clonotype was recorded at least ten times. The chain links TRBV20-1 to TRBJ2-5; D unclear. V shed 3 bases and J shed 5 bases, with 16 bases lying between them. The germline V gene has CDR1 DFQATT and CDR2 SNEGSKA (reference sequence). The CDR3 consists of 14 residues. CDR3 sequence reads: CSASARTLLETQYF. The CDR3 coding sequence is TGCAGTGCTAGTGCTAGGACCCTTTTGGAGACCCAGTACTTC.

This clonotype was picked up a small number of times. The CDR3 nucleotides read TGTGCCAGCAGCCAAGTCCACAGGGGATGGAGTGAAAAACTGTTTTTT. Translated: CASSQVHRGWSEKLFF. The rearrangement joins TRBV3-1 to TRBJ1-4, with 7 positions matching TRBD1. The junction had 9 bases not matched to a gene; V was cut back by 1 base and J by 7 bases. CDR3 size: 16 residues. CDR1 is LGHDT, CDR2 YNNKEL, per germline (reference sequence).

This clonotype appeared a few times. The chain carries TRBV7-6 and TRBJ2-2; TRBD1 matches at 9 bases. This CDR3 has 17 residues. CDR1 SGHVS and CDR2 FNYEAQ come from the germline V gene. With 2 bases clipped from V and 4 bases from J, the junction kept 8 bases outside the gene matches. As DNA, the CDR3 is TGTGCCAGCAGCTTAACGGACAGGGGCTCGGGCACCGGGGAGCTGTTTTTT. Amino acid sequence: CASSLTDRGSGTGELFF.